This T cell receptor (beta chain) was recorded in a study of molecular identifiers for immune sequencing clone quantification. MiXCR, applied by TCRdb to the PCR reads, yields one record per CDR3 protein. Of a few hundred thousand distinct CDR3 sequences listed, approximately 25% are singletons. Notes on this clonotype: Its antigen is unknown.

Findings and limits, study-wide: Under 1% of molecules in naive cells, but over 97% of effector molecules, belonged to clones above 20 RNA copies. Jurkat TCR RNA that was spiked in from one cell was reportedly detectable among one million naive cells. Highly expanded clone sizes could be underestimated by identical TCR molecules sharing a barcode.

CDR1 and CDR2 from the germline V gene are PRHDT and FYEKMQ (reference sequence). The J segment lost 5 bases and the V segment lost 8 bases, leaving 6 bases of the junction unmatched. This CDR3 is 13 amino acids long. This clonotype originated in a human donor in good health. Some libraries in this study had Jurkat cell RNA spiked in. The chain joins TRBV13 to TRBJ2-7, with TRBD2 matching 10 bases. The specimen was naive CD8+ T cells from blood, with Jurkat cell RNA spiked in. Subset indicated: FACS-sorted CD8+CD4-CCR7+CD45RA+ naive T cells. CDR3 coding DNA: TGTGCCAGCGGGGCTAGCGGGAGCCACGAGCAGTACTTC. Its translation is CASGASGSHEQYF.